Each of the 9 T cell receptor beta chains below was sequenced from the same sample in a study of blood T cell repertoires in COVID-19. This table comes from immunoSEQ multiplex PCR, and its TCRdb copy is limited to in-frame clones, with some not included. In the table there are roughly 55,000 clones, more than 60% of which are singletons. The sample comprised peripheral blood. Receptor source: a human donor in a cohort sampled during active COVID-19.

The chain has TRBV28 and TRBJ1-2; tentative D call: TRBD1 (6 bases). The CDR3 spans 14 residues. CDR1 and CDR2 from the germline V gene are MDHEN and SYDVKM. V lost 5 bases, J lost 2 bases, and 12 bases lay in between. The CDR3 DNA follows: TGTGCCAGCAGTAAACAGGGCTCCAACTATGGCTACACCTTC. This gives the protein CASSKQGSNYGYTF.

CDR3 protein: CASSRLTGSEEKLFF. CDR3 nucleotides: TGTGCCAGCAGCCGCCTAACAGGGTCGGAAGAAAAACTGTTTTTT. This chain connects TRBV3-1 (or the pseudogene TRBV3-2) to TRBJ1-4; TRBD1 might be the D (6 bases). Germline assignment: CDR1 LGHDT and CDR2 YNNKEL (reference sequence). V was trimmed by 4 bases and J by 8 bases, leaving 17 bases between them. This CDR3 region has 15 residues.

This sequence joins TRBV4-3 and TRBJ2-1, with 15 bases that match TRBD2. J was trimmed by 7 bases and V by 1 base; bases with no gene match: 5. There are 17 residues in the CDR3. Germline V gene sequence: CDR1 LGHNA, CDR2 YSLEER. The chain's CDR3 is CASSQGFGTSGRNEQFF. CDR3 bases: TGCGCCAGCAGCCAAGGGTTTGGGACTAGCGGGAGGAATGAGCAGTTCTTC.

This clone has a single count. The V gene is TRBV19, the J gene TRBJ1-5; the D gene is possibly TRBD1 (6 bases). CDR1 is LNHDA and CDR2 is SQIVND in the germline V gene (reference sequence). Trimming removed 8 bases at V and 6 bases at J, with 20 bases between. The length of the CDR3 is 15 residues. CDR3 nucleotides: TGTGCCAGTCTTGCCCGGGACAAGGGCGGTCAGCCCCAGCATTTT. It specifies CASLARDKGGQPQHF.

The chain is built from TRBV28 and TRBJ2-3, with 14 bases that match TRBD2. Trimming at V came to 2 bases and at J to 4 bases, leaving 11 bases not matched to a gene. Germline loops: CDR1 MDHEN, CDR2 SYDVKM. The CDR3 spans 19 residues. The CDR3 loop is CASSLRLAGGHWVADTQYF. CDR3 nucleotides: TGTGCCAGCAGTTTACGACTAGCGGGAGGGCATTGGGTGGCAGATACGCAGTATTTT.

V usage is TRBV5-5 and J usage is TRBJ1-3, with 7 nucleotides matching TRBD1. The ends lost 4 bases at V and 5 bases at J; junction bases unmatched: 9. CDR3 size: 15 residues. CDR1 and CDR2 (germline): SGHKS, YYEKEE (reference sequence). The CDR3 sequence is CASSPGAGGRNTIYF. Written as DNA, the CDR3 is TGTGCCAGCAGCCCGGGGGCAGGGGGAAGAAACACCATATATTTT.

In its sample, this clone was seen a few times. The chain's CDR3 is CSVTGHSSYEQYF. The CDR3 DNA follows: TGCAGCGTTACAGGGCATAGCTCCTACGAGCAGTACTTC. This chain joins TRBV29-1 and TRBJ2-7; possibly TRBD1 for D (6 bases). The germline V gene encodes CDR1 SQVTM and CDR2 ANQGSEA. V shed 5 bases and J shed 0 bases, with 11 bases lying between them. The CDR3 is 13 residues long.

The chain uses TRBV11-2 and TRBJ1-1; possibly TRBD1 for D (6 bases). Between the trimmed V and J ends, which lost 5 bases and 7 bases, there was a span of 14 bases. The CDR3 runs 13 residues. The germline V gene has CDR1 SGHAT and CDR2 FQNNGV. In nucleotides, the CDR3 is TGTGCCAGCAGCCACCGACAGGCTATTGAAGCTTTCTTT. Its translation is CASSHRQAIEAFF. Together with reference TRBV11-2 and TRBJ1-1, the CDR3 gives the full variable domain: EAGVAQSPRYKIIEKRQSVAFWCNPISGHATLYWYQQILGQGPKLLIQFQNNGVVDDSQLPKDRFSAERLKGVDSTLKIQPAKLEDSAVYLCASSHRQAIEAFFGQGTRLTVV.

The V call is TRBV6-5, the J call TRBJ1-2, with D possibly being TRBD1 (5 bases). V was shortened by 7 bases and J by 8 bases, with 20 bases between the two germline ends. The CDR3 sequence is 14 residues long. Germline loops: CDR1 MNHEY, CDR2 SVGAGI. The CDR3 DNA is TGTGCCAGCATTCCGGGGCGGGGCCGGGGGGGCTACACCTTC. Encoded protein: CASIPGRGRGGYTF.